What follows are 25 T cell receptor beta chains derived from one specimen sequenced in a study of blood T cells in healthy people across ages. The use of a sample-barcoded 5' primer and a J-beta primer mix characterized a second PCR of about 6 to 11 cycles. From the 5' RACE reads, TCRdb called clonotypes with MiXCR, one entry per CDR3 protein. The sample has some 1.4 million distinct CDR3 sequences; 35% to 45% are singletons. The sequencing input was blood. These receptors originate from a woman in her late teens or twenties in good health.

This chain uses TRBV10-3 with TRBJ2-7; possibly TRBD2 for D (5 bases). V lost 6 bases and J lost 0, with 12 bases in between. Per the germline V gene, CDR1 is ENHRY and CDR2 is SYGVKD. This CDR3 has 14 residues. Here the CDR3 reads CAIRSSEGSYEQYF. DNA of the CDR3: TGTGCCATCAGATCAAGCGAGGGCTCCTACGAGCAGTACTTC.

This clonotype showed up just a few times. The CDR3, as DNA: TGCAGTGCTAGAGTAGTTGGACAGGGGCCCATGGGCTCCTACAATGAGCAGTTCTTC. This translates into CSARVVGQGPMGSYNEQFF. The V call is TRBV20-1, the J call TRBJ2-1, with TRBD1 matching 9 bases. CDR3 length equals 19 residues. Germline CDR1 DFQATT, CDR2 SNEGSKA (reference sequence). With V trimmed by 1 base and J by 0 bases, 13 bases remained unmatched.

This clonotype was seen a handful of times. CDR3 nucleotide sequence: TGTGCCATCGCGGAGAGCTCCTACGAGCAGTACTTC. It codes for CAIAESSYEQYF. This chain connects TRBV10-3 to TRBJ2-7, with D unresolved. Trimming stripped 8 bases from V and 0 bases from J, with 8 bases between. The CDR3 runs to 12 residues. Germline V gene sequence: CDR1 ENHRY, CDR2 SYGVKD.

The chain uses TRBV12-3 or TRBV12-4 and TRBJ2-7; 11 bases map to TRBD2. The CDR3 is made up of 18 amino acids. V dropped 5 bases and J dropped 2; count of bases not matched to a gene: 14. The CDR3 loop is CASSILFPTSGSPYEQYF. The CDR3 DNA reads as TGTGCCAGCAGTATCCTGTTCCCCACTAGCGGGAGCCCCTACGAGCAGTACTTC.

The rearrangement links TRBV2 to TRBJ2-5; D may match TRBD1 or TRBD2 (5 bases each). The V end lost 2 bases, the J end lost 5 bases, and 9 bases lay between the germline ends. From germline, CDR1 is SNHLY and CDR2 FYNNEI. The CDR3 is 13 residues long. The CDR3 region has the DNA TGTGCCAGCAGTGAATGGGGGACCGAGACCCAGTACTTC. Protein sequence: CASSEWGTETQYF.

This clonotype came up many times. J is TRBJ2-1 and V is TRBV6-5; TRBD2 matches 8 bases. CDR1 is MNHEY, CDR2 SVGAGI, per germline. This CDR3 is built from 15 residues. Trimming at V came to 8 bases and at J to 4 bases, leaving 10 bases not matched to a gene. The CDR3 protein is CASRTSGGAYNEQFF. CDR3 DNA: TGTGCCAGCCGTACGAGCGGGGGAGCTTACAATGAGCAGTTCTTC.

The rearrangement uses TRBV11-2 and TRBJ2-7; 8 nucleotides agree with TRBD1. This CDR3 is built from 14 residues. The trim removed 5 bases at V and 2 bases at J, leaving 5 bases unmatched. The germline V gene encodes CDR1 SGHAT and CDR2 FQNNGV. The CDR3 sequence: CASSIRTGTYEQYF. The CDR3 DNA reads TGTGCCAGCAGCATCCGGACAGGGACCTACGAGCAGTACTTC.

The J gene is TRBJ2-3, the V gene TRBV11-1; the D gene is possibly TRBD2 (5 bases). The CDR3 runs to 17 residues. CDR1 is SGHAT, CDR2 FQDESV, per germline (reference sequence). The V gene lost 1 base and the J gene lost 4 bases, with 18 bases spanning the gap. The CDR3 nucleotides read TGTGCCAGCAGCTTAGAGGGCGTGGGAGTCGTCGCAGATACGCAGTATTTT. Its protein is CASSLEGVGVVADTQYF.

The chain recombines TRBV4-1 with TRBJ2-3; 11 bases match TRBD2. The CDR3 covers 20 residues. The germline V gene encodes CDR1 MGHRA and CDR2 YSYEKL. V shed 3 bases and J 0 bases; nucleotides not matched to a gene: 14. CDR3 in DNA: TGCGCCAGCAGCCAGCGACTAGCGGGAATTATCCTGAGTAGCACAGATACGCAGTATTTT. It codes for CASSQRLAGIILSSTDTQYF.

This clonotype was seen more than once but under ten times. The rearrangement joins TRBV3-1 to TRBJ2-1; 11 bases align to TRBD2. After removal of 4 bases from V and 7 bases from J, the junction contained 6 bases not matched to a gene. Looked up from germline, CDR1 is LGHDT and CDR2 is YNNKEL (reference sequence). The CDR3 is 15 residues long. For the CDR3, the DNA is TGTGCCAGCAGCCCAAGACTAGCGGGACGGAATGAGCAGTTCTTC. Its translation is CASSPRLAGRNEQFF.

The rearrangement joins TRBV7-9 to TRBJ2-1; 10 nucleotides line up with TRBD2. The J call may not be correct, given that the DNA end is closer to TRBJ2-7. Per germline, CDR1 SEHNR and CDR2 FQNEAQ (reference sequence). The CDR3 extends over 20 amino acids. This chain's CDR3 is CASSFPRSGRVQSSYNEQYF. As DNA, the CDR3 is TGTGCCAGCAGCTTCCCGAGAAGCGGGAGGGTGCAAAGCTCCTACAATGAGCAGTACTTC.

The CDR3 loop reads CASSWGDGGAQHYGYTF. The DNA for the CDR3 is TGTGCCAGCAGCTGGGGAGATGGGGGGGCCCAGCACTATGGCTACACCTTC. This chain joins TRBV7-8 and TRBJ1-2; TRBD1 might be the D (6 bases). Germline V lookup: CDR1 SGHVS, CDR2 FQNEAQ. Between the trimmed V and J ends, which lost 4 bases and 3 bases, there was a span of 21 bases. The length of the CDR3 is 17 residues.

V is TRBV12-3 or TRBV12-4 and J is TRBJ2-7; D is unresolved. V lost 4 bases, J lost 3 bases, and 7 bases lay in between. The CDR3 totals 12 residues. The CDR3 bases are TGTGCCAGCAGTTGGGCTATCTACGAGCAGTACTTC. Translation: CASSWAIYEQYF.

This clonotype has only a few counts. The rearrangement uses TRBV28 and TRBJ2-3; 12 bases map to TRBD2. This CDR3 is built from 19 residues. The ends lost 1 base at V and 3 bases at J; junction bases unmatched: 11. Germline loops: CDR1 MDHEN, CDR2 SYDVKM. CDR3 amino acids: CASSLFRGLTSGRTDTQYF. CDR3 DNA: TGTGCCAGCAGTTTATTTCGGGGCCTTACTAGCGGGAGGACAGATACGCAGTATTTT.

V usage is TRBV6-5 and J usage is TRBJ2-3, with 9 bases matching TRBD1. V was clipped by 4 bases and J by 0 bases; unmatched bases: 14. The CDR3 runs to 19 residues. Per the germline V gene, CDR1 is MNHEY and CDR2 is SVGAGI. CDR3 DNA: TGTGCCAGCAGTTTCAACCCGGCCGGACAGGGGCTTAGCACAGATACGCAGTATTTT. The encoded protein is CASSFNPAGQGLSTDTQYF.

The chain uses TRBV20-1 and TRBJ1-1, with D tentatively TRBD1 (6 bases). CDR3 length equals 15 residues. Germline-derived CDR1 and CDR2 are DFQATT and SNEGSKA (reference sequence). V was clipped by 3 bases and J by 3 bases, with 17 bases between them. The CDR3, as DNA: TGCAGTGCTAGGCCGGGGGCCCTCGGGGACACTGAAGCTTTCTTT. It codes for CSARPGALGDTEAFF.

The rearrangement links TRBV28 to TRBJ2-7; 8 positions agree with TRBD2. Germline CDR1 and CDR2: MDHEN and SYDVKM. J gave up 0 bases and V 10 bases, and 5 bases lay outside the gene matches. The CDR3 spans 13 residues. CDR3: CATRGGGSYEQYF. The CDR3 region has the DNA TGTGCCACCCGGGGGGGTGGCTCCTACGAGCAGTACTTC.

This clonotype was seen more than once but under ten times. This sequence joins TRBV6-1 and TRBJ2-7; no definite D call. Germline V CDR1 and CDR2: MNHNS, SASEGT. V lost 0 bases and J 9 bases, leaving 6 bases between the germline ends. This CDR3 is built from 11 residues. CDR3 protein: CASSEAAGQYF. CDR3 coding DNA: TGTGCCAGCAGTGAAGCGGCTGGGCAGTACTTC.

The chain employs TRBV11-1 and TRBJ2-7; possibly TRBD2 for D (6 bases). The better agreement between TRBJ2-5 and the DNA end casts doubt on the J call. Germline V gene sequence: CDR1 SGHAT, CDR2 FQDESV (reference sequence). The CDR3 spans 13 residues. Here the CDR3 reads CASSWGLVETQYF. The CDR3 coding sequence is TGTGCCAGCAGCTGGGGACTCGTGGAGACCCAGTACTTC.

This chain links TRBV3-1 with TRBJ2-7; the match to TRBD2 covers 8 bases. This CDR3 is 16 amino acids long. The germline V gene has CDR1 LGHDT and CDR2 YNNKEL (reference sequence). V trimming: 0 bases; J trimming: 2 bases; junction bases outside the gene matches: 6. The CDR3 DNA is TGTGCCAGCAGCCAAGATCCCGGGGGGGTTACCTACGAGCAGTACTTC. Translated: CASSQDPGGVTYEQYF.

The chain is built from TRBV5-6 and TRBJ1-5; maybe TRBD1 (6 bases). CDR3 length: 15 residues. Germline V lookup: CDR1 SGHDT, CDR2 YYEEEE. V was trimmed by 3 bases and J by 0 bases, leaving 10 bases between them. CDR3 sequence: CASSSGTHSNQPQHF. Here the CDR3 DNA reads TGTGCCAGCAGCTCCGGGACACATAGCAATCAGCCCCAGCATTTT.

The chain couples TRBV5-4 to TRBJ2-3, with D possibly being TRBD1 or TRBD2 (5 bases each). V was cut by 7 bases and J by 6 bases, with 18 bases left in between. Germline loops: CDR1 SGHNT, CDR2 YYREEE (reference sequence). There are 14 residues in the CDR3. CDR3 in amino acids: CASLKDKGADTQYF. The DNA of the CDR3 is TGTGCCAGCCTAAAGGACAAGGGAGCCGATACGCAGTATTTT.

The rearrangement links TRBV5-1 to TRBJ1-1, with TRBD1 matching 7 bases. Per germline, CDR1 SGHRS and CDR2 YFSETQ. The V gene end was trimmed by 4 bases and the J gene end by 6 bases; junction bases not matched to a gene: 15. The CDR3 covers 16 residues. Here the CDR3 DNA reads TGCGCCAGCAGCCGAAGAAGGGACAGTGGTAATTCTGAAGCTTTCTTT. Protein: CASSRRRDSGNSEAFF.

The chain is built from TRBV6-5 and TRBJ2-1, with no clear D. Trimming took off 9 bases at V and 5 bases at J, with 2 bases between the two ends. Germline CDR1 MNHEY, CDR2 SVGAGI. This CDR3 has 9 amino acids. The CDR3 is CARDNEQFF. DNA for the CDR3: TGTGCCAGAGACAATGAGCAGTTCTTC.

This clonotype was counted between two and nine times. This rearrangement joins TRBV20-1 to TRBJ2-7, with TRBD2 identical over 13 bases. This CDR3 region has 16 residues. V was pared by 4 bases and J by 7 bases, with 13 bases of the junction left unmatched. Germline values: CDR1 DFQATT, CDR2 SNEGSKA (reference sequence). The CDR3, as DNA: TGCAGTGCTACAGGACTACTAGCGGGGGGGCCGACTGAGCAGTACTTC. It is translated as CSATGLLAGGPTEQYF.